Each of the 21 T cell receptor beta chains below was sequenced from the same sample in a study of blood T cell repertoires in COVID-19. Sequencing used immunoSEQ multiplex PCR; TCRdb keeps in-frame clones, though not all of them. The data contain 86,000 or so clones, about 95% of them singletons. The sequencing sample was made of peripheral blood. The origin of the receptors is a human donor with active COVID-19. The donor label of this sample is uncertain.

The chain employs TRBV19 and TRBJ2-7, with TRBD2 matching over 12 bases. CDR1 is LNHDA and CDR2 is SQIVND in the germline V gene (reference sequence). This CDR3 spans 15 amino acids. Trimming took 5 bases from V and 5 from J; bases not matched to a gene: 7. CDR3 nucleotides: TGTGCCAGTAGTGGTCTAGCGGGAGGGCTCAACGAGCAGTACTTC. This gives the protein CASSGLAGGLNEQYF.

This clone was detected once. CDR3 sequence reads: CASSVRPGSPGYTF. CDR3 nucleotide sequence: TGTGCCAGCAGCGTCCGGCCGGGGAGTCCTGGCTACACCTTC. This sequence joins TRBV9 and TRBJ1-2; D gene uncertain. V was clipped by 2 bases and J by 7 bases, with 15 bases between them. Per the germline V gene, CDR1 is SGDLS and CDR2 is YYNGEE. The CDR3 consists of 14 residues.

The chain joins TRBV15 to TRBJ2-1, with TRBD2 matching 7 bases. Trimming at V came to 4 bases and at J to 3 bases, leaving 9 bases not matched to a gene. This CDR3 is 16 amino acids long. The germline gives CDR1 LNHNV, CDR2 YYDKDF (reference sequence). In nucleotides, the CDR3 is TGTGCCACCAGCACCGCCGGGACTACCCGCTACAATGAGCAGTTCTTC. The encoded protein is CATSTAGTTRYNEQFF.

The table lists this clone with a count of one. This chain uses TRBV20-1 with TRBJ2-7; D is perhaps TRBD2 (6 bases). The germline V gene has CDR1 DFQATT and CDR2 SNEGSKA (reference sequence). The CDR3 covers 16 residues. The V gene lost 3 bases and the J gene lost 5 bases, with 23 bases spanning the gap. The CDR3: CSASWLRESTTNEQYF. Here the CDR3 DNA reads TGCAGTGCTAGTTGGCTTCGGGAGAGTACGACGAACGAGCAGTACTTC.

V usage is TRBV2 and J usage is TRBJ2-3; TRBD2 aligns across 7 bases. This CDR3 contains 20 residues. The V segment lost 2 bases and the J segment 0 bases; nucleotides outside the gene matches: 17. Germline-derived CDR1 and CDR2 are SNHLY and FYNNEI. CDR3 loop: CASSERRGYNYQSSTDTQYF. The CDR3 coding sequence is TGTGCCAGCAGTGAAAGGCGGGGGTACAATTACCAATCTAGCACAGATACGCAGTATTTT.

The V call is TRBV29-1, the J call TRBJ2-3, with D maybe TRBD1 (5 bases). Trimming took off 7 bases at V and 3 bases at J, with 17 bases between the two ends. The CDR3 spans 14 residues. Germline loops: CDR1 SQVTM, CDR2 ANQGSEA. In DNA form, the CDR3 reads TGCAGCGCGAATCTACGAAGGGGAACAGATACGCAGTATTTT. Amino acid sequence: CSANLRRGTDTQYF.

The V and J genes are TRBV9 and TRBJ2-1; 9 bases agree with TRBD1. CDR1 and CDR2 (germline): SGDLS, YYNGEE. The CDR3 runs to 16 residues. The trim removed 3 bases at V and 3 bases at J, leaving 7 bases unmatched. The CDR3 nucleotides read TGTGCCAGCAGCGCCAACCGGGACAGGGACTACAATGAGCAGTTCTTC. As protein: CASSANRDRDYNEQFF.

The chain has TRBV7-9 and TRBJ2-3; TRBD2 is a possible D gene (6 bases). The V and J ends lost 5 bases and 4 bases respectively, with 13 bases between them. The CDR3 sequence is 14 residues long. Per germline, CDR1 SEHNR and CDR2 FQNEAQ (reference sequence). The CDR3 DNA is TGTGCCAGCAGCATCGGACGCGGGGCAGATACGCAGTATTTT. Protein: CASSIGRGADTQYF.

The chain couples TRBV5-1 to TRBJ1-6; 8 bases are shared with TRBD1. Per germline, CDR1 SGHRS and CDR2 YFSETQ. The CDR3 is 18 residues long. After removal of 5 bases from V and 0 bases from J, the junction contained 10 bases not matched to a gene. The CDR3 is CASREGTGLSSYNSPLHF. DNA of the CDR3: TGCGCCAGCAGGGAGGGGACAGGATTGAGCTCCTATAATTCACCCCTCCACTTT. The whole variable domain, filled in from reference TRBV5-1 and TRBJ1-6, reads KAGVTQTPRYLIKTRGQQVTLSCSPISGHRSVSWYQQTPGQGLQFLFEYFSETQRNKGNFPGRFSGRQFSNSRSEMNVSTLELGDSALYLCASREGTGLSSYNSPLHFGNGTRLTVT.

This clone was seen a single time. The chain combines TRBV18 with TRBJ1-3; the D is unclear. V gave up 3 bases and J gave up 6 bases, with 15 bases separating them. The length of the CDR3 is 15 residues. Per the germline V gene, CDR1 is KGHSH and CDR2 is LQKENI. The CDR3 loop is CASSPQERLLNTIYF. CDR3 nucleotide sequence: TGTGCCAGCTCACCGCAGGAAAGGCTTTTAAACACCATATATTTT.

This chain uses TRBV5-1 with TRBJ1-4; 9 bases map to TRBD1. CDR3 size: 16 residues. Germline V gives CDR1 SGHRS, CDR2 YFSETQ. The V and J ends lost 5 bases and 7 bases, in that order; junction bases with no gene match: 12. In nucleotides, the CDR3 is TGCGCCAGCAGTCGACAGGGGGATTTGGTCAGTGAAAAACTGTTTTTT. The encoded protein is CASSRQGDLVSEKLFF. Using reference TRBV5-1 and TRBJ1-4 for the parts outside the CDR3, the full variable domain is KAGVTQTPRYLIKTRGQQVTLSCSPISGHRSVSWYQQTPGQGLQFLFEYFSETQRNKGNFPGRFSGRQFSNSRSEMNVSTLELGDSALYLCASSRQGDLVSEKLFFGSGTQLSVL.

This clone was recorded once. The chain carries TRBV5-6 and TRBJ2-5; D is ambiguous. The CDR3 is 11 residues long. Germline assignment: CDR1 SGHDT and CDR2 YYEEEE. With 4 bases removed from V and 3 bases from J, the gap between germline ends came to 4 bases. CDR3 amino acids: CASSRKETQYF. The CDR3 bases are TGTGCCAGCAGCCGTAAAGAGACCCAGTACTTC.

This chain uses TRBV7-2 with TRBJ2-5; no reliable D call. CDR1 is SGHTA and CDR2 is FQGNSA in the germline V gene. The CDR3 runs 14 residues. Between the trimmed V and J ends, which lost 5 bases and 0 bases, there was a span of 10 bases. CDR3 DNA: TGTGCCAGCAGCAAAGCGCGTAACCAAGAGACCCAGTACTTC. It specifies CASSKARNQETQYF. The entire variable domain, with the rest obtained from reference TRBV7-2 and TRBJ2-5, is as follows: GAGVSQSPSNKVTEKGKDVELRCDPISGHTALYWYRQSLGQGLEFLIYFQGNSAPDKSGLPSDRFSAERTGGSVSTLTIQRTQQEDSAVYLCASSKARNQETQYFGPGTRLLVL.

The chain recombines TRBV7-9 with TRBJ2-7; 8 nucleotides agree with TRBD1. V shed 1 base and J 1 base; nucleotides not matched to a gene: 6. Germline CDR1 and CDR2: SEHNR and FQNEAQ (reference sequence). The CDR3 contains 16 residues. The CDR3 DNA reads TGTGCCAGCAGCTTAGTCCGAGGACAGGGATCCTACGAGCAGTACTTC. Protein product: CASSLVRGQGSYEQYF.

In this sample, this clone turned up once. The J gene is TRBJ1-2, the V gene TRBV10-3; a weak D match, TRBD1 (5 bases). The CDR3 totals 13 residues. The germline CDR1 and CDR2 sequences are ENHRY and SYGVKD. V was shortened by 7 bases and J by 7 bases, with 16 bases between the two germline ends. This CDR3 is CAITRDPLGGYTF. In DNA, the CDR3 is TGTGCCATCACCAGGGATCCTTTGGGTGGCTACACCTTC.

V and J are TRBV7-2 and TRBJ2-7; TRBD2 matches 9 bases. Trimming took 5 bases from V and 3 from J; bases not matched to a gene: 8. Germline CDR1 is SGHTA and CDR2 is FQGNSA. This CDR3 spans 15 amino acids. The chain's CDR3 is CASSPQTSGYYEQYF. CDR3 coding DNA: TGTGCCAGCAGCCCACAGACTAGCGGATACTACGAGCAGTACTTC.

This clone has only one observation. The chain recombines TRBV5-1 with TRBJ1-5; 9 positions agree with TRBD1. The CDR3 loop spans 15 amino acids. The junction had 6 bases not matched to a gene; V was cut back by 4 bases and J by 4 bases. The germline V gene encodes CDR1 SGHRS and CDR2 YFSETQ. The CDR3 DNA reads TGCGCCAGCAGCCCGGGACAGGGCCGGAATCAGCCCCAGCATTTT. Its translation: CASSPGQGRNQPQHF.

For the CDR3, the DNA is TGTGCCAGCAGTATACAGGGGGCAGGGACTGAAGCTTTCTTT. It is translated as CASSIQGAGTEAFF. The chain uses TRBV2 and TRBJ1-1, with 9 nucleotides matching TRBD1. CDR1 is SNHLY and CDR2 is FYNNEI in the germline V gene. CDR3 length: 14 residues. The V gene end was trimmed by 5 bases and the J gene end by 5 bases; junction bases not matched to a gene: 6.

The chain employs TRBV7-2 and TRBJ1-2; 7 nucleotides agree with TRBD1. The germline gives CDR1 SGHTA, CDR2 FQGNSA. V lost 2 bases to trimming and J lost 8 bases; unmatched junction nucleotides: 8. The CDR3 runs to 14 residues. The CDR3 loop reads CASSLSRGQAGYTF. CDR3 DNA: TGTGCCAGCAGCTTATCTAGGGGGCAGGCGGGCTACACCTTC.

V and J are TRBV5-1 and TRBJ2-5; TRBD1 aligns across 7 bases. CDR1 and CDR2 (germline): SGHRS, YFSETQ. V shed 1 base, J shed 0 bases, and the junction held 3 bases outside the gene matches. The CDR3 has 15 amino acids. CDR3 nucleotide sequence: TGCGCCAGCAGCTTGCGGGACAGCCACCAAGAGACCCAGTACTTC. This encodes CASSLRDSHQETQYF.

The J gene is TRBJ2-2, the V gene TRBV7-2; D might be TRBD2 (6 bases). Trimming removed 2 bases at V and 0 bases at J, with 10 bases between. The CDR3 contains 16 residues. Germline CDR1 is SGHTA and CDR2 is FQGNSA. CDR3 residues: CASSLYQRANTGELFF. In nucleotides, the CDR3 is TGTGCCAGCAGCTTATATCAGCGGGCGAACACCGGGGAGCTGTTTTTT.